Each of the 2 T cell receptor beta chains below was sequenced from the same sample in a study of CD8 T cells in ankylosing spondylitis (TCRdb year 2017). The library was obtained by 5' RACE. Sequencing was carried out with an Illumina HiSeq 2500. TCRdb reprocessing: public reads trimmed at Q25 with fastp, clones called with MiXCR, in-frame beta chains kept. Every CDR3 protein is listed once, alongside the most common genes and DNA of its rows. A total of a few hundred thousand distinct CDR3 sequences appear in this sample, 12% of them only once. About 6.8% of the sample lies in the top ten. These receptors' targets are unknown. On the study overall, not on this receptor specifically: Blood from ankylosing spondylitis patients appeared to be characterized by a TCR beta motif made up of under ten highly homologous amino acid variants.

What was sequenced was blood, either unsorted or a sorted T cell fraction (not recorded which). The receptors originated from a male donor with ankylosing spondylitis.

V and J are TRBV2 and TRBJ1-1; D not resolved. The CDR3 runs 14 residues. V was cut by 3 bases and J by 3 bases, with 11 bases left in between. Germline CDR1 SNHLY, CDR2 FYNNEI. This CDR3 reads CASSDLSGYTEAFF. The CDR3 region has the DNA TGTGCCAGCAGTGACCTATCGGGGTACACTGAAGCTTTCTTT.

The V and J genes are TRBV30 and TRBJ2-2; maybe TRBD1 (6 bases). V lost 2 bases and J 7 bases, leaving 17 bases between the germline ends. This CDR3 has 15 amino acids. Germline V gene lookup returns CDR1 GTSNPN and CDR2 SVGIG (reference sequence). CDR3: CAWSQPRQESGELFF. CDR3 sequence (DNA): TGTGCCTGGAGTCAACCTCGACAGGAAAGCGGGGAGCTGTTTTTT.